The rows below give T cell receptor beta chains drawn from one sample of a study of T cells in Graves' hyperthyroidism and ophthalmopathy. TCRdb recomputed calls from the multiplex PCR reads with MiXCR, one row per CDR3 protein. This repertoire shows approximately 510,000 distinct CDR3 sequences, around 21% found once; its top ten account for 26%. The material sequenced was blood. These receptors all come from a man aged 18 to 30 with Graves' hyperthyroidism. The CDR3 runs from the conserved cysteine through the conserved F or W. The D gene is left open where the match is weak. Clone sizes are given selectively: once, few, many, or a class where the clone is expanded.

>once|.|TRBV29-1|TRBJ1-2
TGCAGCGTTGCCCGAAGGGCCAGTCTGGGGCACTATGGCTACACCTTC
CSVARRASLGHYGYTF
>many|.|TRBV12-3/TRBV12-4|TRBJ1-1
TGTGCCAGCCTGGGGGGATACACTGAAGCTTTCTTT
CASLGGYTEAFF
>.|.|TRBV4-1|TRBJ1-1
TGCGCCAGCAGCCAAGGGGGGCATATGAACACTGAAGCTTTCTTT
CASSQGGHMNTEAFF
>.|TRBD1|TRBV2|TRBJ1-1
TGTGCCAGCAGTTTCGGACAGGGGGCGAACACTGAAGCTTTCTTT
CASSFGQGANTEAFF
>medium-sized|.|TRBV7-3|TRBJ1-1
TGTGCCAGCAGCTTAGGGTGGGGAACTGAAGCTTTCTTT
CASSLGWGTEAFF
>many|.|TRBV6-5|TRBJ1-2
TGTGCCAGCAGTTACACGGATGTCGATGATGGCTACACCTTC
CASSYTDVDDGYTF
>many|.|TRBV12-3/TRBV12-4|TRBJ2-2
TGTGCCAGCAGTTTGATGTCCTGGGCGAGCACCGGGGAGCTGTTTTTT
CASSLMSWASTGELFF
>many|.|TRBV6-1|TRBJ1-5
TGTGCCAGCAGTGAAGGCCCAGGGGATAGCAATCAGCCCCAGCATTTT
CASSEGPGDSNQPQHF
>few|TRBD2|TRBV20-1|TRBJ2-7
TGCAGTGCTAGAGTACTAGCGGGATCCCCCATCGAGCAGTACTTC
CSARVLAGSPIEQYF
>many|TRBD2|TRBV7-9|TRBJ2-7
TGTGCCAGCAGCCCCCTTAGCGGGGGGGCCAACGAGCAGTACTTC
CASSPLSGGANEQYF
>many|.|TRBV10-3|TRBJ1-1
TGTGCCATCAGTGAGTGGGGGAAGGACACTGAAGCTTTCTTT
CAISEWGKDTEAFF
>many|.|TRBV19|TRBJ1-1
TGTGCCAGTAATGAGGGGCGGAACACTGAAGCTTTCTTT
CASNEGRNTEAFF
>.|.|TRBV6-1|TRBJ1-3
TGTGCCAGCAGTGAACCAGGGTACGGCGCTGGAAACACCATATATTTT
CASSEPGYGAGNTIYF
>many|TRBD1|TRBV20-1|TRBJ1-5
TGCAGTACTTCACCGGGACAGCTGAATCAGCCCCAGCATTTT
CSTSPGQLNQPQHF
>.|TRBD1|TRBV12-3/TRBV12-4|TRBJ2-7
TGTGCCAGCACGAACCGACAGGGGAAGGAGCAGTACTTC
CASTNRQGKEQYF
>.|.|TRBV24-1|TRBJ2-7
TGTGCCACCAGCCCCCGTGGGGGCTACGAGCAGTACTTC
CATSPRGGYEQYF
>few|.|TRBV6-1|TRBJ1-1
TGTGCCAGCAGTGAATACCTTTACAGCAACACTGAAGCTTTCTTT
CASSEYLYSNTEAFF
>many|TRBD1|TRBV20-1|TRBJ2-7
TGCAGTGCTATATCGACAGGGATCTTTTACGAGCAGTACTTC
CSAISTGIFYEQYF
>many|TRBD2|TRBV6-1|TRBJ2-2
TGTGCCAGCAGTACCCTGGGAGGGGACACCGGGGAGCTGTTTTTT
CASSTLGGDTGELFF
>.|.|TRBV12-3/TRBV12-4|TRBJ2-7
TGTGCCAGCAGTTTAACTAGTTCCCGCGAGCAGTACTTC
CASSLTSSREQYF
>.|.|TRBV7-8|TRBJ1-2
TGTGCCAGCAGCTTATGGCAGTCAAACGTCAACTATGGCTACACCTTC
CASSLWQSNVNYGYTF
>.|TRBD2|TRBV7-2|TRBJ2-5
TGTGCCAGCAGCACCCCCAGCGGGGGGAATACCCAGTACTTC
CASSTPSGGNTQYF
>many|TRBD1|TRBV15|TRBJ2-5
TGTGCCACCAGCACGGGACAGGGGGATGTGGAGACCCAGTACTTC
CATSTGQGDVETQYF
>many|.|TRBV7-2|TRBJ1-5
TGTGCCAGCAGCTTAGCACAGGGCGATCAGCCCCAGCATTTT
CASSLAQGDQPQHF
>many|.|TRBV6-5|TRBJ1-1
TGTGCCAGCAGTAACAGGGACACTGAAGCTTTCTTT
CASSNRDTEAFF
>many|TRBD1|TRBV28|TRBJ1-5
TGTGCCAGCAGTCCTCCCGGGACAGTTCAGCCCCAGCATTTT
CASSPPGTVQPQHF
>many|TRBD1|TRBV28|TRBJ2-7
TGTGCCAGCAGGCGAGGACAGGGGGACACATCCTACGAGCAGTACTTC
CASRRGQGDTSYEQYF
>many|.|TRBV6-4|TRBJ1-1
TGTGCCAGCAGACATACAGGGATTAATTCACGATACACTGAAGCTTTCTTT
CASRHTGINSRYTEAFF
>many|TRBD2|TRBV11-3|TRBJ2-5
TGTGCCAGCAGCCCCAGGACTAGCAAGGAGACCCAGTACTTC
CASSPRTSKETQYF
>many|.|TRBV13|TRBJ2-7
TGTGCCAGCAGCCCTCCTCTACGGCAAGAGCAGTACTTC
CASSPPLRQEQYF
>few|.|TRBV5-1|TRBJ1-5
TGCGCCAGCAGACCAGATTGGGATCAGCCCCAGCATTTT
CASRPDWDQPQHF
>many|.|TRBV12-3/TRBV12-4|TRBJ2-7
TGTGCCAGCAGCTCAGGTGGTCTGACCTACGAGCAGTACTTC
CASSSGGLTYEQYF
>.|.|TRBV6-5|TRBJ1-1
TGTGCCAGCAGTTACCCAGGGAGGAACACTGAAGCTTTCTTT
CASSYPGRNTEAFF
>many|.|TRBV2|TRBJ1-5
TGTGCCAGCAGTGAAGCGCCAGGCCCTCAGCCCCAGCATTTT
CASSEAPGPQPQHF
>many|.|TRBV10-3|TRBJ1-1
TGTGCCACCACGAATACCGGCGGGACTGAAGCTTTCTTT
CATTNTGGTEAFF
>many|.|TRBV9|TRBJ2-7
TGTGCCAGCAGCGTAAGTTTCCAGCTTCACCACGAGCAGTACTTC
CASSVSFQLHHEQYF
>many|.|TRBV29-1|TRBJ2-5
TGCAGCGTAGAACCTACCAAAGAGACCCAGTACTTC
CSVEPTKETQYF
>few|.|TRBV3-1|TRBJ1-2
TGTGCCAGCAGCCAAGGATCAGGGGCGGCCTATGGCTACACCTTC
CASSQGSGAAYGYTF
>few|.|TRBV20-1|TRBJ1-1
TGCAGTGCTAGGAGCATGGACGGGGGGATGAACACTGAAGCTTTCTTT
CSARSMDGGMNTEAFF
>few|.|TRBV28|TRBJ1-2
TGTGCCAGCAGTTTCCTCGGATCGACAGTTTCGATCTATGGCTACACCTTC
CASSFLGSTVSIYGYTF
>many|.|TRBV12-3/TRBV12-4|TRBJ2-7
TGTGCCAGCAGGGGATTTGGACAGCGGGGCGCCTACGAGCAGTACTTC
CASRGFGQRGAYEQYF
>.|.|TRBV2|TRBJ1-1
TGTGCCAGCAGCTCAGAGAGATCGAACACTGAAGCTTTCTTT
CASSSERSNTEAFF